Each of the 3 T cell receptor beta chains below was sequenced from the same sample in a study of T cell responses to AZD1222 COVID-19 vaccine. Repertoires were generated with immunoSEQ multiplex PCR, while TCRdb's copy carries only in-frame clones and drops some. Here the sample spans more than 90,000 clones, approximately 84% being singletons. The source material was peripheral blood, sampled 28 days after the second AZD1222 dose. The receptors shown here come from an adult who received the AZD1222 COVID-19 vaccine.

The rearrangement links TRBV11-3 to TRBJ2-1, with 9 bases fitting TRBD1. The CDR3 totals 16 residues. J gave up 6 bases and V 4 bases, and 10 bases lay outside the gene matches. Germline-derived CDR1 and CDR2 are SGHNT and YENEEA. In nucleotides, the CDR3 is TGTGCCAGCAGCTCCAAGGACAGGGGATTCAGCAATGAGCAGTTCTTC. Amino acids: CASSSKDRGFSNEQFF.

The chain is built from TRBV12-3 or TRBV12-4 and TRBJ1-1, with no clear D. The CDR3 covers 13 residues. V lost 6 bases, J lost 0 bases, and 8 bases lay in between. CDR3 amino acids: CASSPQMNTEAFF. The CDR3 DNA reads TGTGCCAGCAGCCCACAGATGAACACTGAAGCTTTCTTT.

The chain combines TRBV5-5 with TRBJ1-1, with D hard to call. This CDR3 is 15 amino acids long. CDR1 is SGHKS, CDR2 YYEKEE, per germline (reference sequence). V lost 4 bases and J 0 bases, leaving 13 bases between the germline ends. CDR3 protein: CASSHVAQMNTEAFF. The CDR3, as DNA: TGTGCCAGCAGCCATGTCGCACAGATGAACACTGAAGCTTTCTTT.